This T cell receptor beta chain was sequenced during a study of T cells in Graves' hyperthyroidism and ophthalmopathy. Study-level information: Peripheral blood was obtained at initial diagnosis, preceding any treatment.

This clonotype was observed a handful of times. The CDR3 length is 14 residues. Unmatched junction bases numbered 6, after V lost 3 bases and J lost 3 bases. Germline CDR1 and CDR2: SQVTM and ANQGSEA. Under 3 months was the duration of disease in ophthalmopathy patients, who also had a Clinical Activity Score of at least 3 and a NOSPECS grade of at least 4. Not enrolled were patients with uncontrolled infection, other autoimmune disease, pregnancy or lactation. Amplification of TCR beta CDR3 regions used RNA as the template. First-round RT-PCR of the TCR CDR3 relied on the HTBI primer set. TCRdb ran MiXCR on the multiplex PCR reads and lists one entry per CDR3 protein. The table has hundreds of thousands of distinct CDR3 sequences, approximately 21% seen once.

The V call is TRBV29-1, the J call TRBJ1-1; 8 nucleotides match TRBD1. The TCR originated in a man in his thirties or forties with Graves' ophthalmopathy. The sample comprised blood. The CDR3 protein is CSVDGQGAYTEAFF. The CDR3 coding sequence is TGCAGCGTTGACGGACAGGGTGCTTACACTGAAGCTTTCTTT.